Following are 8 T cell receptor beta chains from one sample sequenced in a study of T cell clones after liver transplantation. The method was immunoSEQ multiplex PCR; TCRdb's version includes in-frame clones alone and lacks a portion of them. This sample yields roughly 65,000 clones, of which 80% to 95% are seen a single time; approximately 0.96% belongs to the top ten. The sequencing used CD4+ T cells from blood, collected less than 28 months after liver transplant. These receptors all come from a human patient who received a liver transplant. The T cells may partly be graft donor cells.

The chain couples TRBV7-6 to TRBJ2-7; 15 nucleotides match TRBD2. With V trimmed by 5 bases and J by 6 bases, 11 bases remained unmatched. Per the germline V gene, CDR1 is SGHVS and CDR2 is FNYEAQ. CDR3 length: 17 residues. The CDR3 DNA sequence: TGTGCCAGCAGCCCCGGACTAGCGGGAGGGCCGGAGGGCGAGCAGTACTTC. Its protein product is CASSPGLAGGPEGEQYF.

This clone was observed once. The DNA of the CDR3 is TGTGCCAGTAGTATAGATTTCGCAGGGTTGTATGGCTACACCTTC. Protein product: CASSIDFAGLYGYTF. The chain joins TRBV19 to TRBJ1-2, with D maybe TRBD1 (5 bases). V was shortened by 0 bases and J by 5 bases, with 13 bases between the two germline ends. This CDR3 contains 15 residues. Germline V gene sequence: CDR1 LNHDA, CDR2 SQIVND (reference sequence). The full variable domain, rest sourced from reference TRBV19 and TRBJ1-2, is DGGITQSPKYLFRKEGQNVTLSCEQNLNHDAMYWYRQDPGQGLRLIYYSQIVNDFQKGDIAEGYSVSREKKESFPLTVTSAQKNPTAFYLCASSIDFAGLYGYTFGSGTRLTVV.

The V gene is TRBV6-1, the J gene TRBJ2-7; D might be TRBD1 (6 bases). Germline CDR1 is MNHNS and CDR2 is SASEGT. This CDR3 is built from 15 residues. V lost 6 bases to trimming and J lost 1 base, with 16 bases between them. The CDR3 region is CASRERQGISYEQYF. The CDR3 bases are TGTGCCAGCAGGGAGAGGCAGGGGATTTCCTACGAGCAGTACTTC.

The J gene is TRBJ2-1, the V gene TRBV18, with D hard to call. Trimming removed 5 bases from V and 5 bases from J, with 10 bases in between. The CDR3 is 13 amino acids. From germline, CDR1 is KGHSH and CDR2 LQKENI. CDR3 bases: TGTGCCAGCTCAACGCTAGAAAACAATGAGCAGTTCTTC. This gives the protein CASSTLENNEQFF.

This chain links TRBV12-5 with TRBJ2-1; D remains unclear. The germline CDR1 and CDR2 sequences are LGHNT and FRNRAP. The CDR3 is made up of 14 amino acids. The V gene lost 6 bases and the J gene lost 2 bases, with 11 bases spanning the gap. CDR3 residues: CASGREATYNEQFF. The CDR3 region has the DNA TGTGCTAGTGGCCGCGAGGCAACCTACAATGAGCAGTTCTTC.

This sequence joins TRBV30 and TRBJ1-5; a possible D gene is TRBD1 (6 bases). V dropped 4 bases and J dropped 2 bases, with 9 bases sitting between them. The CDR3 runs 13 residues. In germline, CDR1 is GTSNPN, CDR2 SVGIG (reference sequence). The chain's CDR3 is CAWTRGGNQPQHF. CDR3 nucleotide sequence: TGTGCCTGGACTAGGGGGGGCAATCAGCCCCAGCATTTT.

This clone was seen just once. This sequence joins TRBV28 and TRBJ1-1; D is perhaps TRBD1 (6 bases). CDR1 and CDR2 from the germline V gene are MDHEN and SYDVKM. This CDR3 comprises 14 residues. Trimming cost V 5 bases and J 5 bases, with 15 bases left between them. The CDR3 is CASSRKTGQTEAFF. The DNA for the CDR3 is TGTGCCAGCAGTCGCAAAACAGGGCAAACTGAAGCTTTCTTT.

Here the CDR3 reads CASSLGVPNEQFF. CDR3 in DNA: TGTGCCAGCAGCTTAGGGGTTCCGAATGAGCAGTTCTTC. V and J are TRBV11-1 and TRBJ2-1; D call uncertain. CDR3 length: 13 amino acids. Germline lookup yields CDR1 SGHAT and CDR2 FQDESV (reference sequence). The V end lost 1 base, the J end lost 7 bases, and 8 bases lay between the germline ends.